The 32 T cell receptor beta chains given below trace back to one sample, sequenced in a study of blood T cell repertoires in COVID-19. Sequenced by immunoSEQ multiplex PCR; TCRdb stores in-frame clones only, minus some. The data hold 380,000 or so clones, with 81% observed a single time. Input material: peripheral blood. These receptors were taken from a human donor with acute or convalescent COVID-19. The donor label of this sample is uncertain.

CDR3 amino acids: CASSRQKTYEQYF. CDR3 DNA: TGTGCCAGCAGCAGACAGAAAACCTACGAGCAGTACTTC. The chain couples TRBV7-2 to TRBJ2-7; D may be TRBD1 (5 bases). Trimming took 5 bases from V and 2 from J, leaving 10 bases between them. The CDR3 is made up of 13 amino acids. The germline V gene encodes CDR1 SGHTA and CDR2 FQGNSA. Variable domain in full (rest from reference TRBV7-2 and TRBJ2-7): GAGVSQSPSNKVTEKGKDVELRCDPISGHTALYWYRQSLGQGLEFLIYFQGNSAPDKSGLPSDRFSAERTGGSVSTLTIQRTQQEDSAVYLCASSRQKTYEQYFGPGTRLTVT.

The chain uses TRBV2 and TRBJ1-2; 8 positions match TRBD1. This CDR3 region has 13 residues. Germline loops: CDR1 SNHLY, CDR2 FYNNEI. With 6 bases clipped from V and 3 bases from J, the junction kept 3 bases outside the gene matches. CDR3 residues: CASRETGDYGYTF. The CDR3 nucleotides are TGTGCCAGCAGAGAGACAGGGGACTATGGCTACACCTTC.

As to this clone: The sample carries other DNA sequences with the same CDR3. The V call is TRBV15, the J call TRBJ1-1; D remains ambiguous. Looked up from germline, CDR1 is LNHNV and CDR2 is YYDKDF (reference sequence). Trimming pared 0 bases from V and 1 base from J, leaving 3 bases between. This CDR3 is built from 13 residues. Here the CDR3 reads CATSRDRNTEAFF. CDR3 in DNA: TGTGCCACCAGCAGAGATCGGAACACTGAAGCTTTCTTT.

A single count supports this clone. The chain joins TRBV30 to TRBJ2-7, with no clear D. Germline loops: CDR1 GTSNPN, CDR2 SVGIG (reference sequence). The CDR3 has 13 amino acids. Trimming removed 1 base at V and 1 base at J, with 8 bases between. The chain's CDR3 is CAWSGYGSYEQYF. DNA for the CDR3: TGTGCCTGGAGTGGGTACGGTTCCTACGAGCAGTACTTC. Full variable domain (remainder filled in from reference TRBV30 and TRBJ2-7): SQTIHQWPATLVQPVGSPLSLECTVEGTSNPNLYWYRQAAGRGLQLLFYSVGIGQISSEVPQNLSASRPQDRQFILSSKKLLLSDSGFYLCAWSGYGSYEQYFGPGTRLTVT.

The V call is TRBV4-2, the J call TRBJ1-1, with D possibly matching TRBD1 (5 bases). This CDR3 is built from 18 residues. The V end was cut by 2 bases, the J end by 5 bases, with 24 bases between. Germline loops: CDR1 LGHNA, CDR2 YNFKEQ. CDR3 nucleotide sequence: TGTGCCAGCAGCCAACTCACACTCGAATCAGGGAGGAAGACTGAAGCTTTCTTT. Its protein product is CASSQLTLESGRKTEAFF.

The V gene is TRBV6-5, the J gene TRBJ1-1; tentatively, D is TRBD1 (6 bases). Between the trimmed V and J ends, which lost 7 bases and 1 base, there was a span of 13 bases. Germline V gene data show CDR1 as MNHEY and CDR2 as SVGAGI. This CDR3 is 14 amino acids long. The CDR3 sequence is CASTPGQWNTEAFF. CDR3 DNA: TGTGCCAGCACCCCGGGACAATGGAACACTGAAGCTTTCTTT.

The CDR3 here is CATSDFASGGNNEQFF. The CDR3 DNA reads as TGTGCCACCAGTGATTTCGCCAGCGGGGGAAACAATGAGCAGTTCTTC. This chain connects TRBV24-1 to TRBJ2-1, with 8 bases aligning to TRBD2. Per the germline V gene, CDR1 is KGHDR and CDR2 is SFDVKD. V lost 1 base and J lost 5; bases outside the gene matches: 6. This CDR3 region has 16 residues.

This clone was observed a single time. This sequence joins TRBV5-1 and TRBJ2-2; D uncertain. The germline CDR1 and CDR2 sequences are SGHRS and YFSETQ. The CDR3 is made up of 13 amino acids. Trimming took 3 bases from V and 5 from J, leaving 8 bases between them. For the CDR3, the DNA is TGCGCCAGCAGCTACAGAGAAACCGGGGAGCTGTTTTTT. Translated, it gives CASSYRETGELFF.

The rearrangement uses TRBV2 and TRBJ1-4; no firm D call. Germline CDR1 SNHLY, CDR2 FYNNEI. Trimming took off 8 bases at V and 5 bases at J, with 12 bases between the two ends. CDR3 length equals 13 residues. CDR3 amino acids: CASQLHENEKLFF. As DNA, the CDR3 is TGTGCCAGCCAACTTCACGAAAATGAAAAACTGTTTTTT.

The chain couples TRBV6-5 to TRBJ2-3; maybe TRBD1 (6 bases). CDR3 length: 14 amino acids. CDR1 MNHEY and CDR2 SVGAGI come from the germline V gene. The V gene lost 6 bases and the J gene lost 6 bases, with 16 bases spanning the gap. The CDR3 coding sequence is TGTGCCAGCAGCCCAGGGGCTAGAAGCGATACGCAGTATTTT. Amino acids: CASSPGARSDTQYF.

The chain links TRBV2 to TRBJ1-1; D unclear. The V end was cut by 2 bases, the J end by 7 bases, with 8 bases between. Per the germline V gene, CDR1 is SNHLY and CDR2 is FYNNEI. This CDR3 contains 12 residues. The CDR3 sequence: CASSEPGFEAFF. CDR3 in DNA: TGTGCCAGCAGTGAACCGGGATTTGAAGCTTTCTTT.

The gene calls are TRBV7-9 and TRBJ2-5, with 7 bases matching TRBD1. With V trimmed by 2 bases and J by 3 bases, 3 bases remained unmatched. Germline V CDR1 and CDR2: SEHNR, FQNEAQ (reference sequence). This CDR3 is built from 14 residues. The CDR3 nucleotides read TGTGCCAGCAGCTTAACAGGGGTGAAAGAGACCCAGTACTTC. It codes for CASSLTGVKETQYF. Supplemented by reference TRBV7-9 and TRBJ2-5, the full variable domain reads DTGVSQNPRHKITKRGQNVTFRCDPISEHNRLYWYRQTLGQGPEFLTYFQNEAQLEKSRLLSDRFSAERPKGSFSTLEIQRTEQGDSAMYLCASSLTGVKETQYFGPGTRLLVL.

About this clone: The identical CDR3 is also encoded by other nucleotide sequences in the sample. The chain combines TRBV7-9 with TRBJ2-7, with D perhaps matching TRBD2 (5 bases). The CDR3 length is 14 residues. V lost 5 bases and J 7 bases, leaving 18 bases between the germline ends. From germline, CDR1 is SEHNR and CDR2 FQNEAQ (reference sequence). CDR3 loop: CASSLSGRADEQYF. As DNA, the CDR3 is TGTGCCAGCAGCCTATCTGGCCGAGCGGATGAGCAGTACTTC.

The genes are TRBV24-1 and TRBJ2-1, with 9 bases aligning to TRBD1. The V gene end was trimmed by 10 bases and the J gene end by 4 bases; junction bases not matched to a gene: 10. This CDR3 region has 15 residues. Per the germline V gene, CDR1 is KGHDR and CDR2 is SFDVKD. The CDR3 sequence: CATMDRGLGYNEQFF. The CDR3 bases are TGTGCCACGATGGACAGGGGATTGGGTTACAATGAGCAGTTCTTC.

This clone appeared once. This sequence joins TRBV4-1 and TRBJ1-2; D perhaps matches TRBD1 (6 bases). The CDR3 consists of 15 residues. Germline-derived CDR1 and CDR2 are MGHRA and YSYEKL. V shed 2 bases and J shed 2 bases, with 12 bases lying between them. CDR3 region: CASSQMTGFNYGYTF. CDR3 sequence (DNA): TGCGCCAGCAGCCAAATGACAGGATTCAACTATGGCTACACCTTC.

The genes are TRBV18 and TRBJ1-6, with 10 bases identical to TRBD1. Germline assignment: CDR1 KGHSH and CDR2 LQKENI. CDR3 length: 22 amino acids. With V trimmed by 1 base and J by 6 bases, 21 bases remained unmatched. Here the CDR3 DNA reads TGTGCCAGCTCACCACTGAAGGTGGGACAGGGGTCCCATGGTGCCGTTAATTCACCCCTCCACTTT. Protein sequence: CASSPLKVGQGSHGAVNSPLHF.

CDR3 protein: CASSPDSANYGYTF. CDR3 nucleotide sequence: TGTGCCAGCTCACCAGACAGCGCTAACTATGGCTACACCTTC. The chain is built from TRBV18 and TRBJ1-2; D might be TRBD1 (5 bases). V lost 2 bases, J lost 0 bases, and 7 bases lay in between. Germline lookup yields CDR1 KGHSH and CDR2 LQKENI. The CDR3 is made up of 14 amino acids.

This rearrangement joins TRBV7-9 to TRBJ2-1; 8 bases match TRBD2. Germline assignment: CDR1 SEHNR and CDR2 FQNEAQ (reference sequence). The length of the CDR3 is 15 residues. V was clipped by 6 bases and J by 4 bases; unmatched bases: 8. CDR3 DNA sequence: TGTGCCAGCAGTTTCAGAGGGACTAGGTACAATGAGCAGTTCTTC. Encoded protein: CASSFRGTRYNEQFF.

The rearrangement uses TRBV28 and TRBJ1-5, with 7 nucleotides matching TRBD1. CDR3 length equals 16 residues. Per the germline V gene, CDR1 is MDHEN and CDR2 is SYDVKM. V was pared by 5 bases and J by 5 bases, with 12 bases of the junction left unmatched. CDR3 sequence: CASSTRQGRDDQPQHF. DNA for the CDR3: TGTGCCAGCAGTACCCGACAGGGCAGGGATGATCAGCCCCAGCATTTT.

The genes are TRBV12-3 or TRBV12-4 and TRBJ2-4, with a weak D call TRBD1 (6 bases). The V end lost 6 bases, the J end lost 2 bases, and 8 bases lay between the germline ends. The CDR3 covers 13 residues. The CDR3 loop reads CASSGTSKNIQYF. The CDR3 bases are TGTGCCAGCAGCGGGACATCCAAAAACATTCAGTACTTC.

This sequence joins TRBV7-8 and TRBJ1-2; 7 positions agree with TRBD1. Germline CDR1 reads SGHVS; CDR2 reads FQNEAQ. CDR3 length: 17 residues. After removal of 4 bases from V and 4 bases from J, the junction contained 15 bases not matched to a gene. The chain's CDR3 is CASSSRQNRGQPYGYTF. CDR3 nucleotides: TGTGCCAGCAGCTCGAGGCAAAATAGGGGGCAGCCCTATGGCTACACCTTC.

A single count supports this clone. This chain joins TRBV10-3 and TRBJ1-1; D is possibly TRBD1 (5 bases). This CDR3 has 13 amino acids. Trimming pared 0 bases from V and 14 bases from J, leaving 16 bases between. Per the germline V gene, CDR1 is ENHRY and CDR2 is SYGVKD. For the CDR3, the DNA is TGTGCCATCAGTGAGTCAGCGCGTGCGGGGCCCTTCTTT. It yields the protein CAISESARAGPFF.

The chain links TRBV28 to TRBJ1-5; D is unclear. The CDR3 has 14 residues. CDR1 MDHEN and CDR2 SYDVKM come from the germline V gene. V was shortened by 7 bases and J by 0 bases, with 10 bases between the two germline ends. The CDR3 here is CASTGPYSNQPQHF. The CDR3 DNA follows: TGTGCCAGCACCGGTCCCTATAGCAATCAGCCCCAGCATTTT.

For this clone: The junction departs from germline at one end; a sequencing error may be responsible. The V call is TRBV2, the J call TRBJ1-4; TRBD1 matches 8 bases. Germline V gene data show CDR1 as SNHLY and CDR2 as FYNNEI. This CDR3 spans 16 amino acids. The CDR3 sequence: CASSRGPGQADEKLLF. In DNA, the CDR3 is TGTGCCAGCAGCCGTGGACCGGGACAGGCGGATGAAAAACTGCTTTTT.

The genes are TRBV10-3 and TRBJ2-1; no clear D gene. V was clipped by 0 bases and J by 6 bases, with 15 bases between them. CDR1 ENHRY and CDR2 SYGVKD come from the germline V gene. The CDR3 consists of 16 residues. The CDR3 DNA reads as TGTGCCATCAGTGAGTCCGCAGGAATAACCGGCAATGAGCAGTTCTTC. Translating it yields CAISESAGITGNEQFF.

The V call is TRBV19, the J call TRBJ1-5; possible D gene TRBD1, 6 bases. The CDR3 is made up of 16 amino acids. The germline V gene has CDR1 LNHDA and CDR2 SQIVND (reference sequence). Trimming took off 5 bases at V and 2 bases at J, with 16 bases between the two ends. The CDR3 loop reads CASSARTGGRNQPQHF. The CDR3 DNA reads TGTGCCAGTAGTGCTCGAACGGGGGGGCGCAATCAGCCCCAGCATTTT.

The chain's CDR3 is CASSSVRTNQPQHF. The CDR3 DNA is TGTGCCAGCAGCTCCGTAAGGACTAATCAGCCCCAGCATTTT. The V and J genes are TRBV7-9 and TRBJ1-5, with D unclear. The CDR3 has 14 amino acids. From germline, CDR1 is SEHNR and CDR2 FQNEAQ (reference sequence). V dropped 4 bases and J dropped 4 bases, with 11 bases sitting between them.

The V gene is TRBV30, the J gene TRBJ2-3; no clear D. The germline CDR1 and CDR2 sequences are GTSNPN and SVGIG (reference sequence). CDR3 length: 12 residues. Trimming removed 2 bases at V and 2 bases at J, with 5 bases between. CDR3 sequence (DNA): TGTGCCTGGAGTACAACCACAGATACGCAGTATTTT. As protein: CAWSTTTDTQYF. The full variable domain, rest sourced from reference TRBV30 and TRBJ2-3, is SQTIHQWPATLVQPVGSPLSLECTVEGTSNPNLYWYRQAAGRGLQLLFYSVGIGQISSEVPQNLSASRPQDRQFILSSKKLLLSDSGFYLCAWSTTTDTQYFGPGTRLTVL.

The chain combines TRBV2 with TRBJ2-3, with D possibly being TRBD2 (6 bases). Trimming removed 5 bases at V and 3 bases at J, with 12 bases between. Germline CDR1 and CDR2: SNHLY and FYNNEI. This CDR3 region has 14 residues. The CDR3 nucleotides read TGTGCCAGCAGTCAGCGGGTACGAACAGATACGCAGTATTTT. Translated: CASSQRVRTDTQYF.

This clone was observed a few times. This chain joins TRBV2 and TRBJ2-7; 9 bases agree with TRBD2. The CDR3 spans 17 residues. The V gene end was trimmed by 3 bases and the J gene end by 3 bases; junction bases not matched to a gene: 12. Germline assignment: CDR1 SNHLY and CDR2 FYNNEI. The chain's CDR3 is CASSDNSGSKLGYEQYF. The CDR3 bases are TGTGCCAGCAGTGATAATAGCGGGAGTAAGTTGGGCTACGAGCAGTACTTC. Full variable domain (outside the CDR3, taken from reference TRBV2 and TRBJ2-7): EPEVTQTPSHQVTQMGQEVILRCVPISNHLYFYWYRQILGQKVEFLVSFYNNEISEKSEIFDDQFSVERPDGSNFTLKIRSTKLEDSAMYFCASSDNSGSKLGYEQYFGPGTRLTVT.

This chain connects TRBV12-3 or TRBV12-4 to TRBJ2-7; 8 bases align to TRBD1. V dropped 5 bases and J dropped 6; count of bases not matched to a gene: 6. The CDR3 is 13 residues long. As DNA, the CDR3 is TGTGCCAGCAGTCGGACAGGGTCCGCCGAGCAGTACTTC. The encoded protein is CASSRTGSAEQYF.

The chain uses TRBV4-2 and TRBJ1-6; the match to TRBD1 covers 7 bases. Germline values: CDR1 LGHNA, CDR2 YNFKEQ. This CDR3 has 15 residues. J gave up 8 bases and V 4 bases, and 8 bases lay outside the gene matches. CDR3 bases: TGTGCCAGCAGCCGGGATGACAGGGTTGATTCACCCCTCCACTTT. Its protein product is CASSRDDRVDSPLHF.